Given below is one TCR beta chain in context. Only in-frame clones appear in the TCRdb table, and some are missing; sequencing was by immunoSEQ multiplex PCR. The sample has approximately 9,900 clones, over 75% seen once. This record belongs to a study of control samples from healthy donors and cancer patients. The source material was PBMCs. This clonotype was sampled from a man aged 55 to 70 with colorectal cancer.

The CDR3 DNA reads as TGTGCCTGGAGACTCTTTTCTGGAAACACCATATATTTT. Residues: CAWRLFSGNTIYF. The chain links TRBV30 to TRBJ1-3; D uncertain. The germline gives CDR1 GTSNPN, CDR2 SVGIG (reference sequence). This CDR3 comprises 13 residues. V shed 3 bases and J shed 1 base, with 7 bases lying between them.